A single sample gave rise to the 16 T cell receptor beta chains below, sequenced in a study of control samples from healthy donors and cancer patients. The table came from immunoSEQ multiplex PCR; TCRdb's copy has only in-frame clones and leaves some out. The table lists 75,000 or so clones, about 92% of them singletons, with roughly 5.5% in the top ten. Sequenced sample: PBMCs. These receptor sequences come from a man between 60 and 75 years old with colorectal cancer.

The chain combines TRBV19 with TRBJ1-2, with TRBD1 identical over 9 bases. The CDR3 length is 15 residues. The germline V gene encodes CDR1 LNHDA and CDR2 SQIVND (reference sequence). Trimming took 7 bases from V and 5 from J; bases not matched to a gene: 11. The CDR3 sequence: CASIDPIGQGYGYTF. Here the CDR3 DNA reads TGTGCCAGTATTGATCCTATCGGACAGGGGTATGGCTACACCTTC.

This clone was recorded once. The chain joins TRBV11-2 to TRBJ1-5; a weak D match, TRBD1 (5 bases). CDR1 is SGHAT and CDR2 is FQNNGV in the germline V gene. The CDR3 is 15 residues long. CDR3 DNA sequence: TGTGTTCCTCTAGTGGGGCACGATAGCAATCAGCCCCAGCATTTT. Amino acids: CVPLVGHDSNQPQHF.

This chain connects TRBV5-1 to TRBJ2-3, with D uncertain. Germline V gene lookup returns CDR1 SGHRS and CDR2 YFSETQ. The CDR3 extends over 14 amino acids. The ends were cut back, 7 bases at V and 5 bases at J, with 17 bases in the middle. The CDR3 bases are TGCGCCAGCTCCATTGCCCCCCCCCAAGATACGCAGTATTTT. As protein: CASSIAPPQDTQYF.

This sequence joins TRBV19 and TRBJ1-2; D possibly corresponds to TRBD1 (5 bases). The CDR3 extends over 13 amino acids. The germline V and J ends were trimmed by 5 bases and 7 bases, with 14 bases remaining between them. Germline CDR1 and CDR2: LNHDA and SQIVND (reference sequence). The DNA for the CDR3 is TGTGCCAGTAGTTTCCAGGGTTTGTCTGGCTACACCTTC. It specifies CASSFQGLSGYTF.

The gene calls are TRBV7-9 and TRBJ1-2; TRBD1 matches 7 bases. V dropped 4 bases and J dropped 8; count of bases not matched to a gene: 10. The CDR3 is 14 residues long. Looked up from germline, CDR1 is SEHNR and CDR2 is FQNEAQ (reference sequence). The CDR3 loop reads CASSSIHRDSGYTF. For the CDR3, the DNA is TGTGCCAGCAGCTCGATCCACCGGGACAGCGGCTACACCTTC.

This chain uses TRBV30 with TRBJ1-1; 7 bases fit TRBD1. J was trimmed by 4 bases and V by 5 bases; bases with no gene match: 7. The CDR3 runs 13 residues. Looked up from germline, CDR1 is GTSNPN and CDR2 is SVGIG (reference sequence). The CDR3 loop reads CAWALTGVTEAFF. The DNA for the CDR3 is TGTGCCTGGGCACTTACAGGGGTCACTGAAGCTTTCTTT. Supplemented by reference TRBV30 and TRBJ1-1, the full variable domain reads SQTIHQWPATLVQPVGSPLSLECTVEGTSNPNLYWYRQAAGRGLQLLFYSVGIGQISSEVPQNLSASRPQDRQFILSSKKLLLSDSGFYLCAWALTGVTEAFFGQGTRLTVV.

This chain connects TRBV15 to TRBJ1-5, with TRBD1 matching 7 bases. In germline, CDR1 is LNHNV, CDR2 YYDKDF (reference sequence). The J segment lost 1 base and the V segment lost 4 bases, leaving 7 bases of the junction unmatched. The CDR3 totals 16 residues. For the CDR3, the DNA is TGTGCCACCAGCAAACGACAGGGAATAAGCAATCAGCCCCAGCATTTT. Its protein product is CATSKRQGISNQPQHF.

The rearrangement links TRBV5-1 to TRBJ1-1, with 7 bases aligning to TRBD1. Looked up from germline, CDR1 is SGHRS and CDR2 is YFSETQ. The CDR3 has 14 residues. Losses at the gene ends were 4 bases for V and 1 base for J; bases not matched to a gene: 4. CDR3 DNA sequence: TGCGCCAGCAGCGTGGGACAGTCGAACACTGAAGCTTTCTTT. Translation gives CASSVGQSNTEAFF.

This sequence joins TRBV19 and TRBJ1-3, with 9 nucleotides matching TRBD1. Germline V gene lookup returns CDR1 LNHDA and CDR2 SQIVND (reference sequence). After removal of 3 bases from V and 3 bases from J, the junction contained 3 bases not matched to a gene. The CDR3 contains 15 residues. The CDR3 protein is CASSMDRGIGNTIYF. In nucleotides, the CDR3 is TGTGCCAGTAGTATGGACAGGGGAATTGGAAACACCATATATTTT.

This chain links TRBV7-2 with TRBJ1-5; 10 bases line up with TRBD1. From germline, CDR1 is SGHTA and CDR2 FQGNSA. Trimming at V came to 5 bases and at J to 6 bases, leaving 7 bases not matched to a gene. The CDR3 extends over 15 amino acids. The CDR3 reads CASSETGGPGQPQHF. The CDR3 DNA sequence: TGTGCCAGCAGCGAGACAGGGGGCCCCGGTCAGCCCCAGCATTTT.

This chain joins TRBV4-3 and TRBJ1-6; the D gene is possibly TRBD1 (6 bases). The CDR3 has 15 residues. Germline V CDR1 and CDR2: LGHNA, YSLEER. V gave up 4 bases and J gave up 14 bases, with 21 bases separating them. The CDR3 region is CASSPWGGSPGALHF. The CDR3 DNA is TGCGCCAGCAGCCCATGGGGGGGCTCACCTGGAGCCCTCCACTTT.

The CDR3 sequence: CASTLAGAYNEQFF. The CDR3 DNA is TGTGCCAGCACCCTAGCGGGGGCCTACAATGAGCAGTTCTTC. V is TRBV3-1 (or the pseudogene TRBV3-2) and J is TRBJ2-1, with 10 bases that match TRBD2. Germline trimming cut 7 bases from V and 2 bases from J; bases unmatched to any gene: 2. This CDR3 region has 14 residues. Germline V lookup: CDR1 LGHDT, CDR2 YNNKEL (reference sequence).

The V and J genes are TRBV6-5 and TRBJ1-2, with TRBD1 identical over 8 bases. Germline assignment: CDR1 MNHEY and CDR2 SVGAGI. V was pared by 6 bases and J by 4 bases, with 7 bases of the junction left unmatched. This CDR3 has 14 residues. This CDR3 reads CASSRGQGLYGYTF. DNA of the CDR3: TGTGCCAGCAGCCGTGGACAGGGCCTCTATGGCTACACCTTC.

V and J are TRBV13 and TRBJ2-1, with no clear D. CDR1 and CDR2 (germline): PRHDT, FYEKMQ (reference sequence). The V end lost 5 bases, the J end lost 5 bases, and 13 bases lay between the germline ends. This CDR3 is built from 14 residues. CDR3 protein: CASSLAWRDNEQFF. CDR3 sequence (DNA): TGTGCCAGCAGCCTCGCGTGGCGAGACAATGAGCAGTTCTTC.

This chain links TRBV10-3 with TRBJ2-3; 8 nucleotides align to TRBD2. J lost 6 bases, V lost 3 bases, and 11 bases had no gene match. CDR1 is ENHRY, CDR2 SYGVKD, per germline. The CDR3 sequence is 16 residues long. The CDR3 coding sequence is TGTGCCATCAGTGATCACGGAGCGGGGGACGCTGATACGCAGTATTTT. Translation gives CAISDHGAGDADTQYF.

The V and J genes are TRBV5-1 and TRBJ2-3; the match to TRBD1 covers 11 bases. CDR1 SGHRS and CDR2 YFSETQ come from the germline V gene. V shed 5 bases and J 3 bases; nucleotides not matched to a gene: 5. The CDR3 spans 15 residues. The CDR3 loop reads CASSGTGGGTDTQYF. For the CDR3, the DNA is TGCGCCAGCAGTGGGACAGGGGGAGGGACAGATACGCAGTATTTT.